Below are 32 T cell receptor beta chains sequenced from a single sample in a study of Tregs in tolerant kidney transplant recipients. The method was immunoSEQ multiplex PCR; TCRdb's version includes in-frame clones alone and lacks a portion of them. Of about 240,000 clones in the sample, around 81% were seen once. The specimen sequenced was CD4+ T cells from blood. The receptors shown here come from a human donor in good health.

The CDR3 DNA is TGTGCCAGCGGTGGACAGCGCAATCAGCCCCAGCATTTT. Its translation: CASGGQRNQPQHF. The chain joins TRBV2 to TRBJ1-5, with D tentatively TRBD1 (6 bases). CDR1 is SNHLY and CDR2 is FYNNEI in the germline V gene. Trimming left V 8 bases short and J 2 bases short, with 10 bases between. The CDR3 contains 13 residues. Looking up the rest from reference TRBV2 and TRBJ1-5 gives the full variable domain: EPEVTQTPSHQVTQMGQEVILRCVPISNHLYFYWYRQILGQKVEFLVSFYNNEISEKSEIFDDQFSVERPDGSNFTLKIRSTKLEDSAMYFCASGGQRNQPQHFGDGTRLSIL.

This clone was observed a few times. This chain connects TRBV11-3 to TRBJ2-1; a weak D match, TRBD1 (6 bases). The germline CDR1 and CDR2 sequences are SGHNT and YENEEA. The CDR3 runs to 16 residues. Trimming removed 1 base at V and 4 bases at J, with 14 bases between. The CDR3 loop is CASSLGRTGQYNEQFF. The CDR3, as DNA: TGTGCCAGCAGCTTAGGCAGAACAGGGCAATACAATGAGCAGTTCTTC.

The chain links TRBV18 to TRBJ2-2; the D gene could be TRBD1 or TRBD2 (6 bases each). V was trimmed by 2 bases and J by 4 bases, leaving 14 bases between them. Germline V CDR1 and CDR2: KGHSH, LQKENI. The CDR3 has 16 amino acids. CDR3 region: CASSPRPGAITGELFF. CDR3 DNA sequence: TGTGCCAGCTCACCAAGGCCGGGGGCGATCACCGGGGAGCTGTTTTTT.

This clone was seen a single time. The rearrangement links TRBV12-5 to TRBJ2-1; D is unresolved. Germline V gene sequence: CDR1 LGHNT, CDR2 FRNRAP. The CDR3 contains 13 residues. V shed 8 bases and J shed 10 bases, with 18 bases lying between them. The CDR3 nucleotides are TGTGCTAGTTCGGTTCACTCACTCAACGAGCAGTTCTTC. Protein sequence: CASSVHSLNEQFF.

V and J are TRBV4-1 and TRBJ2-7, with 10 bases aligning to TRBD2. This CDR3 comprises 18 residues. In germline, CDR1 is MGHRA, CDR2 YSYEKL. The V segment lost 3 bases and the J segment 0 bases; nucleotides outside the gene matches: 11. In DNA form, the CDR3 reads TGCGCCAGCAGCCATAATCAAGCGGGAGGGAGGGTCTCCTACGAGCAGTACTTC. Translation: CASSHNQAGGRVSYEQYF.

This clone came up once. This chain uses TRBV6-1 with TRBJ1-5; 11 bases map to TRBD1. Germline CDR1 reads MNHNS; CDR2 reads SASEGT. The V gene end was trimmed by 5 bases and the J gene end by 4 bases; junction bases not matched to a gene: 4. This CDR3 comprises 15 residues. CDR3 protein: CASSWDRGSNQPQHF. CDR3 nucleotide sequence: TGTGCCAGCAGTTGGGACAGGGGGTCAAATCAGCCCCAGCATTTT.

This chain connects TRBV21-1 to TRBJ2-3; the D segment call TRBD2 is taken from the table without a DNA check. TRBV21-1 is marked as a pseudogene. CDR3 length: 15 amino acids. This chain's CDR3 is CASSKASGLLDTQYF. CDR3 sequence (DNA): TGTGCCAGCAGCAAAGCTAGCGGCCTCCTGGATACGCAGTATTTT.

The rearrangement joins TRBV19 to TRBJ2-1; TRBD2 agrees at 8 bases. The J segment lost 3 bases and the V segment lost 7 bases, leaving 5 bases of the junction unmatched. CDR1 LNHDA and CDR2 SQIVND come from the germline V gene (reference sequence). There are 14 residues in the CDR3. The CDR3 protein is CASKREKFYNEQFF. The CDR3 coding sequence is TGTGCCAGTAAGCGGGAGAAGTTCTACAATGAGCAGTTCTTC.

The CDR3 nucleotides are TGTGCCAGCACCCTCACTACCGGGGTAGACAATGAGCAGTTCTTC. It specifies CASTLTTGVDNEQFF. This chain joins TRBV7-9 and TRBJ2-1, with a weak D call TRBD2 (5 bases). The V and J ends lost 7 bases and 5 bases respectively, with 18 bases between them. This CDR3 spans 15 amino acids. Per the germline V gene, CDR1 is SEHNR and CDR2 is FQNEAQ (reference sequence).

The chain is built from TRBV5-4 and TRBJ1-6; 9 nucleotides align to TRBD1. The germline CDR1 and CDR2 sequences are SGHNT and YYREEE (reference sequence). V gave up 4 bases and J gave up 10 bases; unmatched junction bases: 6. The CDR3 length is 14 residues. The CDR3 reads CASSTQGARSPLHF. The CDR3 DNA reads as TGTGCCAGCAGCACACAGGGGGCCCGGTCACCCCTCCACTTT.

This chain joins TRBV5-1 and TRBJ1-1; D is uncertain. The CDR3 sequence is 12 residues long. Germline CDR1 SGHRS, CDR2 YFSETQ. With 7 bases removed from V and 1 base from J, the gap between germline ends came to 8 bases. The CDR3 protein is CASRGENTEAFF. Written as DNA, the CDR3 is TGCGCCAGCCGCGGGGAGAACACTGAAGCTTTCTTT.

The chain joins TRBV18 to TRBJ2-5; possibly TRBD2 for D (6 bases). Trimming cost V 5 bases and J 6 bases, with 19 bases left between them. Germline V gene data show CDR1 as KGHSH and CDR2 as LQKENI. This CDR3 has 15 amino acids. The CDR3 coding sequence is TGTGCCAGCTCATCGAGGGGAGGTGACGCGAAGACCCAGTACTTC. Translating gives CASSSRGGDAKTQYF.

V and J are TRBV6-5 and TRBJ2-5; 7 bases agree with TRBD1. The CDR3 runs to 15 residues. V shed 0 bases and J 5 bases; nucleotides not matched to a gene: 6. Germline loops: CDR1 MNHEY, CDR2 SVGAGI. The CDR3 nucleotides are TGTGCCAGCAGTTACTCGCCAGGGGGATGGGAGACCCAGTACTTC. Encoded protein: CASSYSPGGWETQYF.

This clone was found a few times. The chain has TRBV2 and TRBJ2-7; 8 bases are shared with TRBD2. Germline CDR1 SNHLY, CDR2 FYNNEI. This CDR3 region has 15 residues. V dropped 6 bases and J dropped 2; count of bases not matched to a gene: 9. DNA of the CDR3: TGTGCCAGCAGACGTGCCGGGGGGGCTACCTACGAGCAGTACTTC. Its translation is CASRRAGGATYEQYF.

The chain uses TRBV7-3 and TRBJ2-3; tentatively, D is TRBD2 (5 bases). The CDR3 is made up of 14 amino acids. The germline V gene has CDR1 SGHTA and CDR2 FQGTGA. Trimming removed 4 bases at V and 0 bases at J, with 8 bases between. The CDR3 DNA reads TGTGCCAGCAGCTCACTAGGTAGCACAGATACGCAGTATTTT. Residues: CASSSLGSTDTQYF. The entire variable domain, with the rest obtained from reference TRBV7-3 and TRBJ2-3, is as follows: GAGVSQTPSNKVTEKGKYVELRCDPISGHTALYWYRQSLGQGPEFLIYFQGTGAADDSGLPNDRFFAVRPEGSVSTLKIQRTERGDSAVYLCASSSLGSTDTQYFGPGTRLTVL.

V gene TRBV13 combines with J gene TRBJ2-7, with D perhaps TRBD2 (6 bases). Trimming left V 5 bases short and J 3 bases short, with 8 bases between. Germline lookup yields CDR1 PRHDT and CDR2 FYEKMQ (reference sequence). The CDR3 length is 12 residues. As DNA, the CDR3 is TGTGCCAGCAGCCTTAGCGGCTACGAGCAGTACTTC. Protein: CASSLSGYEQYF.

This clone was picked up one time. This chain joins TRBV19 and TRBJ2-1; TRBD2 aligns across 7 bases. The CDR3 spans 14 residues. The J segment lost 3 bases and the V segment lost 3 bases, leaving 2 bases of the junction unmatched. The germline gives CDR1 LNHDA, CDR2 SQIVND (reference sequence). CDR3 bases: TGTGCCAGTAGTATTCTAGCGGACTACAATGAGCAGTTCTTC. It encodes CASSILADYNEQFF. Together with reference TRBV19 and TRBJ2-1, the CDR3 gives the full variable domain: DGGITQSPKYLFRKEGQNVTLSCEQNLNHDAMYWYRQDPGQGLRLIYYSQIVNDFQKGDIAEGYSVSREKKESFPLTVTSAQKNPTAFYLCASSILADYNEQFFGPGTRLTVL.

This sequence joins TRBV19 and TRBJ1-3; 8 nucleotides line up with TRBD1. Germline trimming cut 0 bases from V and 0 bases from J; bases unmatched to any gene: 1. The CDR3 extends over 16 amino acids. Looked up from germline, CDR1 is LNHDA and CDR2 is SQIVND (reference sequence). The CDR3 region has the DNA TGTGCCAGTAGTATAGAAGACAGGGGCTCTGGAAACACCATATATTTT. Residues: CASSIEDRGSGNTIYF.

This clone rates as medium-sized (0.01 to 0.1%). CDR3 protein: CAWKGDSFASGNTIYF. In DNA, the CDR3 is TGTGCCTGGAAAGGGGACAGTTTCGCTTCTGGAAACACCATATATTTT. This sequence joins TRBV10-3 and TRBJ1-3, with 7 bases identical to TRBD1. The CDR3 is 16 residues long. Unmatched junction bases numbered 14, after V lost 11 bases and J lost 1 base. Germline lookup yields CDR1 ENHRY and CDR2 SYGVKD.

The chain couples TRBV14 to TRBJ1-2; possibly TRBD1 for D (5 bases). This CDR3 has 14 amino acids. CDR1 is SGHDN and CDR2 is FVKESK in the germline V gene. Trimming removed 1 base at V and 6 bases at J, with 12 bases between. CDR3 in DNA: TGTGCCAGCAGCCAAGTAAGGGGCGTCAATGGCTACACCTTC. This codes for CASSQVRGVNGYTF.

The chain couples TRBV5-4 to TRBJ2-5, with D tentatively TRBD1 or TRBD2 (5 bases each). Germline CDR1 SGHNT, CDR2 YYREEE (reference sequence). Trimming removed 4 bases at V and 1 base at J, with 8 bases between. The CDR3 length is 13 residues. The CDR3 sequence: CASSTGPQETQYF. The CDR3 DNA reads as TGTGCCAGCAGCACGGGACCCCAAGAGACCCAGTACTTC.

V gene TRBV19 combines with J gene TRBJ2-7; D possibly corresponds to TRBD2 (5 bases). Trimming pared 2 bases from V and 2 bases from J, leaving 13 bases between. Germline CDR1 is LNHDA and CDR2 is SQIVND (reference sequence). The length of the CDR3 is 15 residues. The CDR3 loop is CASSILASKTYEQYF. The DNA of the CDR3 is TGTGCCAGTAGTATACTAGCTAGTAAGACCTACGAGCAGTACTTC. Variable domain in full (rest from reference TRBV19 and TRBJ2-7): DGGITQSPKYLFRKEGQNVTLSCEQNLNHDAMYWYRQDPGQGLRLIYYSQIVNDFQKGDIAEGYSVSREKKESFPLTVTSAQKNPTAFYLCASSILASKTYEQYFGPGTRLTVT.

This chain connects TRBV7-3 to TRBJ2-2; D might be TRBD1 (6 bases). The V gene's germline CDR1 is SGHTA and CDR2 FQGTGA. This CDR3 has 15 residues. Trimming removed 5 bases from V and 1 base from J, with 11 bases in between. CDR3 sequence reads: CASSPGHRNTGELFF. The DNA for the CDR3 is TGTGCCAGCAGCCCGGGACACCGGAACACCGGGGAGCTGTTTTTT.

V usage is TRBV7-9 and J usage is TRBJ1-5, with D possibly being TRBD1 (6 bases). CDR1 is SEHNR and CDR2 is FQNEAQ in the germline V gene (reference sequence). The CDR3 extends over 15 amino acids. Deletions cut 1 base from V and 3 bases from J, with 10 bases between. The CDR3 coding sequence is TGTGCCAGCAGCTTAGAGGGGGTAAACAATCAGCCCCAGCATTTT. Its protein product is CASSLEGVNNQPQHF. Based on the CDR3 plus reference TRBV7-9 and TRBJ1-5, the full variable domain is DTGVSQNPRHKITKRGQNVTFRCDPISEHNRLYWYRQTLGQGPEFLTYFQNEAQLEKSRLLSDRFSAERPKGSFSTLEIQRTEQGDSAMYLCASSLEGVNNQPQHFGDGTRLSIL.

The chain joins TRBV2 to TRBJ2-5; possibly TRBD1 for D (6 bases). The CDR3 runs 15 residues. Germline V gives CDR1 SNHLY, CDR2 FYNNEI. V dropped 7 bases and J dropped 2 bases, with 17 bases sitting between them. This chain's CDR3 is CASTKQTGIQETQYF. CDR3 sequence (DNA): TGTGCCAGCACAAAACAAACAGGGATTCAAGAGACCCAGTACTTC. Drawing the rest from reference TRBV2 and TRBJ2-5, the complete variable domain is EPEVTQTPSHQVTQMGQEVILRCVPISNHLYFYWYRQILGQKVEFLVSFYNNEISEKSEIFDDQFSVERPDGSNFTLKIRSTKLEDSAMYFCASTKQTGIQETQYFGPGTRLLVL.

The chain is built from TRBV5-4 and TRBJ2-5, with 9 nucleotides matching TRBD2. Per germline, CDR1 SGHNT and CDR2 YYREEE (reference sequence). The junction had 7 bases not matched to a gene; V was cut back by 5 bases and J by 5 bases. CDR3 length equals 14 residues. CDR3: CASSLAGGFETQYF. For the CDR3, the DNA is TGTGCCAGCAGTCTGGCGGGAGGGTTCGAGACCCAGTACTTC.

The chain is built from TRBV7-2 and TRBJ2-7; 8 bases agree with TRBD2. The germline V gene has CDR1 SGHTA and CDR2 FQGNSA. J lost 2 bases, V lost 5 bases, and 11 bases had no gene match. The CDR3 is 16 amino acids. CDR3 protein: CASSPSGLAFAYEQYF. Here the CDR3 DNA reads TGTGCCAGCAGCCCGTCAGGACTAGCATTTGCCTACGAGCAGTACTTC. The full variable domain, in which reference TRBV7-2 and TRBJ2-7 provide the parts outside the CDR3, is GAGVSQSPSNKVTEKGKDVELRCDPISGHTALYWYRQSLGQGLEFLIYFQGNSAPDKSGLPSDRFSAERTGGSVSTLTIQRTQQEDSAVYLCASSPSGLAFAYEQYFGPGTRLTVT.

The chain joins TRBV7-2 to TRBJ1-5; D remains unclear. The CDR3 runs 15 residues. With 1 base removed from V and 5 bases from J, the gap between germline ends came to 12 bases. CDR1 is SGHTA, CDR2 FQGNSA, per germline. This CDR3 reads CASSLVGWADQPQHF. The CDR3 DNA follows: TGTGCCAGCAGCTTAGTTGGGTGGGCAGATCAGCCCCAGCATTTT. Full variable domain (rest looked up from reference TRBV7-2 and TRBJ1-5): GAGVSQSPSNKVTEKGKDVELRCDPISGHTALYWYRQSLGQGLEFLIYFQGNSAPDKSGLPSDRFSAERTGGSVSTLTIQRTQQEDSAVYLCASSLVGWADQPQHFGDGTRLSIL.

The V call is TRBV5-1, the J call TRBJ2-1, with 7 bases that match TRBD1. CDR3 length equals 16 residues. Per the germline V gene, CDR1 is SGHRS and CDR2 is YFSETQ. Germline trimming cut 2 bases from V and 7 bases from J; bases unmatched to any gene: 12. The CDR3 loop reads CASSLIGQVNVNEQFF. CDR3 in DNA: TGCGCCAGCAGCTTAATTGGACAGGTTAACGTGAATGAGCAGTTCTTC.

The CDR3, as DNA: TGTGCCAGCACTAACCGGGGGGCCTCCACAGATACGCAGTATTTT. It yields the protein CASTNRGASTDTQYF. V usage is TRBV2 and J usage is TRBJ2-3, with a tentative D call TRBD2 (7 bases). The CDR3 extends over 15 amino acids. Trimming cost V 7 bases and J 2 bases, with 16 bases left between them. Germline loops: CDR1 SNHLY, CDR2 FYNNEI. The variable domain in full, with the rest retrieved from reference TRBV2 and TRBJ2-3, is EPEVTQTPSHQVTQMGQEVILRCVPISNHLYFYWYRQILGQKVEFLVSFYNNEISEKSEIFDDQFSVERPDGSNFTLKIRSTKLEDSAMYFCASTNRGASTDTQYFGPGTRLTVL.

This sequence joins TRBV19 and TRBJ2-5; D remains ambiguous. V lost 6 bases, J lost 5 bases, and 16 bases lay in between. The CDR3 runs to 14 residues. The germline gives CDR1 LNHDA, CDR2 SQIVND (reference sequence). The CDR3, as DNA: TGTGCCAGTAGGATCCAGCACCTCCAGGAGACCCAGTACTTC. It is translated as CASRIQHLQETQYF. The full variable domain, with the rest looked up from reference TRBV19 and TRBJ2-5, is DGGITQSPKYLFRKEGQNVTLSCEQNLNHDAMYWYRQDPGQGLRLIYYSQIVNDFQKGDIAEGYSVSREKKESFPLTVTSAQKNPTAFYLCASRIQHLQETQYFGPGTRLLVL.

The chain couples TRBV19 to TRBJ2-2, with D possibly matching TRBD1 (5 bases). Germline V gene data show CDR1 as LNHDA and CDR2 as SQIVND (reference sequence). Trimming stripped 6 bases from V and 2 bases from J, with 16 bases between. The CDR3 is 16 residues long. CDR3 in amino acids: CASSLYGALNTGELFF. The CDR3 DNA follows: TGTGCCAGTAGCCTATATGGGGCCCTCAACACCGGGGAGCTGTTTTTT.